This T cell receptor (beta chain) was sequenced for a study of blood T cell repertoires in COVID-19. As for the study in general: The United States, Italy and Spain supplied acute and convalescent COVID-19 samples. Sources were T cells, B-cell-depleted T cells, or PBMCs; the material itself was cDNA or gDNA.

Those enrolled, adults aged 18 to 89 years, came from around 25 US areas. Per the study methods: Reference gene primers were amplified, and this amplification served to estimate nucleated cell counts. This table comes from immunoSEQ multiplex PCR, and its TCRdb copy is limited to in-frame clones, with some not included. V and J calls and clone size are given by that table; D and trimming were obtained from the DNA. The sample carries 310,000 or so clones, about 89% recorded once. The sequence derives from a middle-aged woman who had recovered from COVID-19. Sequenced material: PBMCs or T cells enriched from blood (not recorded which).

The chain's CDR3 is CASSPGGTQGQPQHF. In DNA, the CDR3 is TGTGCCAGCAGCCCAGGCGGAACCCAGGGGCAGCCCCAGCATTTT. V gene TRBV11-2 combines with J gene TRBJ1-5; a weak D match, TRBD1 (6 bases). The CDR3 is made up of 15 amino acids. The V and J ends lost 5 bases and 7 bases respectively, with 18 bases between them. Germline CDR1 and CDR2: SGHAT and FQNNGV.